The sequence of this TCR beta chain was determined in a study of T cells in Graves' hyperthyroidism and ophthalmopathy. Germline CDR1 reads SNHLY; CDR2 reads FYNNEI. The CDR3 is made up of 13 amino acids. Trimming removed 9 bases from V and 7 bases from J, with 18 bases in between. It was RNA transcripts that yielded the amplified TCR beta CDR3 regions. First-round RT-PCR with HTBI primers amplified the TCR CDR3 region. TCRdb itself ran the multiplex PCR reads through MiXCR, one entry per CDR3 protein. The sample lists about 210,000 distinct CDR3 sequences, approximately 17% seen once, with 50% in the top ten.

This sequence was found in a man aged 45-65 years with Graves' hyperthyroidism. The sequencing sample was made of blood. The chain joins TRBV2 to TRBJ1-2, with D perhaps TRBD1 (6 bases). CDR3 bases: TGTGCCAGACTCAAACCAACAGGGCCTGGCTACACCTTC. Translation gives CARLKPTGPGYTF.